This T cell receptor beta chain came from a study of blood T cell repertoires in COVID-19. Sequenced by immunoSEQ multiplex PCR; TCRdb stores in-frame clones only, minus some. Here the sample spans tens of thousands of clones, about 90% being singletons. Germline V gene sequence: CDR1 LGHNA, CDR2 YSLEER. CDR3 size: 12 residues. V was trimmed by 4 bases and J by 6 bases, leaving 10 bases between them. The V and J genes are TRBV4-3 and TRBJ2-7; D call uncertain. The origin of this receptor is a human donor in a cohort sampled during active COVID-19. Sequenced material: peripheral blood. CDR3 sequence (DNA): TGCGCCAGCAGCCCAAGAACGGGCGAGCAGTACTTC. This sequence encodes CASSPRTGEQYF.